This T cell receptor beta chain was recorded in a study of control samples from healthy donors and cancer patients. Germline-derived CDR1 and CDR2 are MGHDK and SYGVNS. V lost 6 bases and J lost 11; bases outside the gene matches: 11. This CDR3 has 14 amino acids. TCRdb keeps only in-frame clones here, not all; method: immunoSEQ multiplex PCR. The repertoire holds 150,000 to 200,000 clones, approximately 90% seen once, with less than 0.75% in the top ten. The rearrangement links TRBV25-1 to TRBJ2-3, with 10 positions matching TRBD2. Input material: blood. The source of this sequence is a woman in her 30s in good health. The CDR3 sequence: CASRISGRIGRQYF. CDR3 in DNA: TGTGCCAGCAGAATTAGCGGGAGGATAGGGCGGCAGTATTTT. Together with reference TRBV25-1 and TRBJ2-3, the CDR3 gives the full variable domain: EADIYQTPRYLVIGTGKKITLECSQTMGHDKMYWYQQDPGMELHLIHYSYGVNSTEKGDLSSESTVSRIRTEHFPLTLESARPSHTSQYLCASRISGRIGRQYFGPGTRLTVL.